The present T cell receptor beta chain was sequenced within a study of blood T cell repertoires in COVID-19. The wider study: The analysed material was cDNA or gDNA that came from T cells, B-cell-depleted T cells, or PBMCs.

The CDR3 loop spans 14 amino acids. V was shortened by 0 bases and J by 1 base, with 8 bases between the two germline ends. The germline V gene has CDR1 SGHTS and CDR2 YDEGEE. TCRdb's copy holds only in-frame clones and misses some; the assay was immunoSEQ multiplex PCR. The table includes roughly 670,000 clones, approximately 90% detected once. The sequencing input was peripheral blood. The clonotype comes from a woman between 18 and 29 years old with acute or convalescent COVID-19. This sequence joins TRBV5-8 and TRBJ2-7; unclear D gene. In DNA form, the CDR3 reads TGTGCCAGCAGCTTGGTGGCAGGTTCCTACGAGCAGTACTTC. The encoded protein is CASSLVAGSYEQYF.